These 8 T cell receptor beta chains share one sample of origin, sequenced in a study of T cells in Graves' hyperthyroidism and ophthalmopathy. Researchers took RNA transcripts and amplified the TCR beta CDR3 regions from them. The study used the HTBI primer set for a first-round RT-PCR of the TCR CDR3. TCRdb fed the multiplex PCR reads into MiXCR, producing one record per CDR3 protein. The sample yields 530,000 or so distinct CDR3 sequences, more than 45% seen once. Sequencing used peripheral blood or thyroid tissue (not recorded which). These receptors were obtained from a woman between 18 and 29 years old with Graves' hyperthyroidism.

On this clonotype itself: One junction end disagrees with the germline gene, perhaps due to a read error. The V gene is TRBV5-1, the J gene TRBJ2-2, with 7 bases that match TRBD2. There are 15 residues in the CDR3. The germline gives CDR1 SGHRS, CDR2 YFSETQ. This CDR3 reads CASSDGTNHGGEQFF. The CDR3, as DNA: TGCGCCAGCAGCGACGGGACTAACCACGGGGGTGAGCAGTTTTTT.

V is TRBV6-6 and J is TRBJ2-5, with D possibly being TRBD2 (6 bases). Germline V CDR1 and CDR2: MNHNY, SVGAGI (reference sequence). Trimming left V 7 bases short and J 7 bases short, with 16 bases between. This CDR3 comprises 13 residues. The CDR3 DNA reads as TGTGCCAGCAAACGGGGGTTGGTTGGGACCCAGTACTTC. It encodes CASKRGLVGTQYF.

Of note for this clonotype: Compared with germline, one end of the junction differs, possibly owing to a read error. This rearrangement joins TRBV7-3 to TRBJ2-2; TRBD2 agrees at 9 bases. Germline CDR1 is SGHTA and CDR2 is FQGTGA. CDR3 length: 15 residues. For the CDR3, the DNA is TGTGCCAGCAGCTTAAGGGGCGGGAGGGGCAACGAGCAGTTTTTT. Its protein is CASSLRGGRGNEQFF.

In this sample, this clonotype turned up a few times. The V and J genes are TRBV15 and TRBJ2-3; perhaps TRBD2 as D (5 bases). The length of the CDR3 is 16 residues. The ends were cut back, 1 base at V and 1 base at J, with 12 bases in the middle. The germline gives CDR1 LNHNV, CDR2 YYDKDF (reference sequence). The CDR3 DNA reads as TGTGCCACCAGCAGAGTTGGAGGTGGGGGCACAGATACGCAGTATTTT. It is translated as CATSRVGGGGTDTQYF.

The J gene is TRBJ2-6, the V gene TRBV7-9; TRBD1 agrees at 9 bases. V lost 3 bases, J lost 2 bases, and 5 bases stayed unmatched. There are 17 residues in the CDR3. Germline values: CDR1 SEHNR, CDR2 FQNEAQ (reference sequence). The chain's CDR3 is CASSFPTGGAGANVLTF. For the CDR3, the DNA is TGTGCCAGCAGCTTCCCAACAGGGGGCGCTGGGGCCAACGTCCTGACTTTC.

For the CDR3, the DNA is TGTGCCAGCAGCCCCGGACTAGAGGCAGATACGCAGTATTTT. This translates into CASSPGLEADTQYF. The chain uses TRBV7-3 and TRBJ2-3; 7 bases are shared with TRBD2. This CDR3 has 14 amino acids. Germline assignment: CDR1 SGHTA and CDR2 FQGTGA. V lost 5 bases and J lost 4; bases outside the gene matches: 6.

The chain couples TRBV6-1 to TRBJ1-2, with D possibly matching TRBD1 (5 bases). The CDR3 is 12 residues long. Germline CDR1 reads MNHNS; CDR2 reads SASEGT. V was shortened by 3 bases and J by 10 bases, with 12 bases between the two germline ends. CDR3 DNA sequence: TGTGCCAGCAGTGACGGACACCGCCCCTACACCTTC. Translation: CASSDGHRPYTF.

The chain is built from TRBV2 and TRBJ2-3, with D hard to call. Germline V gene data show CDR1 as SNHLY and CDR2 as FYNNEI. With 4 bases removed from V and 6 bases from J, the gap between germline ends came to 5 bases. CDR3 length: 11 amino acids. In nucleotides, the CDR3 is TGTGCCAGCAGTGTAAAGGATACGCAGTATTTT. Its translation: CASSVKDTQYF.